One sample yielded the 29 T cell receptor beta chains listed below, sequenced in a study of CD8+CD57+ T cells in acquired aplastic anemia. Genomic DNA was employed as the template in profiling TCR beta VDJ and CDR3. TCRdb independently ran MiXCR on the reads; one entry per CDR3 protein. The sample lists approximately 300,000 distinct CDR3 sequences, 45% to 65% seen once, with approximately 1.2% in the top ten. Patients picked for sequencing had shown CD8+CD57+ cell expansion detected by flow cytometry. Sequencing was performed on sorted CD4+, CD8+, or CD8+CD57+ T cells (not recorded which) from PBMCs. The receptor set was obtained from a human donor with aplastic anemia.

This clonotype came up once. The chain links TRBV12-3 or TRBV12-4 to TRBJ1-2; unclear D gene. The CDR3 is 15 amino acids. Trimming removed 4 bases from V and 0 bases from J, with 12 bases in between. The CDR3 nucleotides are TGTGCCAGCAGTTCTCGTGGCCTACCTAACTATGGCTACACCTTC. The encoded protein is CASSSRGLPNYGYTF.

This clonotype was counted only a few times. The genes are TRBV15 and TRBJ2-7; unclear D gene. Trimming cost V 7 bases and J 6 bases, with 25 bases left between them. Germline CDR1 is LNHNV and CDR2 is YYDKDF (reference sequence). The CDR3 runs 16 residues. The CDR3 loop reads CATIRKLQPDRSEQYF. The CDR3 nucleotides are TGTGCCACCATTAGGAAGTTGCAACCCGATCGGTCCGAGCAGTACTTC.

At least ten counts were recorded for this clonotype. The chain combines TRBV20-1 with TRBJ1-2; a possible D gene is TRBD1 (5 bases). CDR3 length: 12 residues. The V gene lost 1 base and the J gene lost 9 bases, with 12 bases spanning the gap. Germline V gives CDR1 DFQATT, CDR2 SNEGSKA (reference sequence). CDR3 residues: CSARGQHLRYTF. CDR3 nucleotides: TGCAGTGCTAGAGGACAGCATCTACGCTACACCTTC.

This clonotype was detected many times. The V gene is TRBV12-3 or TRBV12-4, the J gene TRBJ1-4, with TRBD1 matching 8 bases. V trimming: 0 bases; J trimming: 4 bases; junction bases outside the gene matches: 7. The CDR3 is 17 amino acids. Here the CDR3 DNA reads TGTGCCAGCAGTTTAGCGCTACAGGGGGGAATTAATGAAAAACTGTTTTTT. It yields the protein CASSLALQGGINEKLFF.

This sequence joins TRBV21-1 and TRBJ2-3. TRBV21-1 is assigned pseudogene status. CDR3 length: 14 amino acids. The CDR3 reads CASTYGAFTDTQYF. The CDR3 DNA is TGTGCCAGCACCTACGGAGCTTTCACAGATACGCAGTATTTT.

The chain employs TRBV19 and TRBJ2-7; 13 bases match TRBD2. The CDR3 has 15 residues. Looked up from germline, CDR1 is LNHDA and CDR2 is SQIVND (reference sequence). The ends lost 5 bases at V and 3 bases at J; junction bases unmatched: 4. CDR3 region: CASSPTSGGIYEQYF. The DNA of the CDR3 is TGTGCCAGTAGTCCGACTAGCGGGGGGATCTACGAGCAGTACTTC.

This sequence joins TRBV10-3 and TRBJ2-1; 10 nucleotides align to TRBD2. The CDR3 has 15 residues. Germline V gene lookup returns CDR1 ENHRY and CDR2 SYGVKD. J lost 1 base, V lost 4 bases, and 1 base had no gene match. The CDR3 protein is CAISATSGSYNEQFF. CDR3 coding DNA: TGTGCCATCAGTGCGACTAGCGGGTCCTACAATGAGCAGTTCTTC.

CDR3 in amino acids: CASSLHPGSEAFF. CDR3 nucleotides: TGTGCCAGCAGCTTGCACCCCGGGTCTGAAGCTTTCTTT. The chain joins TRBV5-4 to TRBJ1-1; D unresolved. This CDR3 has 13 residues. CDR1 is SGHNT, CDR2 YYREEE, per germline (reference sequence). V was shortened by 1 base and J by 6 bases, with 10 bases between the two germline ends. Supplemented by reference TRBV5-4 and TRBJ1-1, the full variable domain reads ETGVTQSPTHLIKTRGQQVTLRCSSQSGHNTVSWYQQALGQGPQFIFQYYREEENGRGNFPPRFSGLQFPNYSSELNVNALELDDSALYLCASSLHPGSEAFFGQGTRLTVV.

This clonotype was seen more than once but under ten times. V gene TRBV19 combines with J gene TRBJ2-7; D perhaps matches TRBD1 (5 bases). Germline-derived CDR1 and CDR2 are LNHDA and SQIVND (reference sequence). Trimming left V 8 bases short and J 3 bases short, with 11 bases between. CDR3 size: 12 residues. The CDR3 nucleotides are TGTGCCAGTCAACAGGCAGGCTACGAGCAGTACTTC. Its translation: CASQQAGYEQYF. Looking up the rest from reference TRBV19 and TRBJ2-7 gives the full variable domain: DGGITQSPKYLFRKEGQNVTLSCEQNLNHDAMYWYRQDPGQGLRLIYYSQIVNDFQKGDIAEGYSVSREKKESFPLTVTSAQKNPTAFYLCASQQAGYEQYFGPGTRLTVT.

The gene calls are TRBV6-2 or TRBV6-3 and TRBJ2-1, with D perhaps matching TRBD2 (5 bases). Germline CDR1 reads MNHEY; CDR2 reads SVGEGT. This CDR3 spans 11 amino acids. CDR3 in amino acids: CASEGIDEQFF. The CDR3 DNA reads as TGTGCTAGCGAAGGTATCGATGAGCAGTTCTTC.

The rearrangement links TRBV10-2 to TRBJ2-2; 12 positions agree with TRBD1. Germline lookup yields CDR1 WSHSY and CDR2 SAAADI. The CDR3 has 16 residues. Trimming cost V 8 bases and J 4 bases; bases outside gene matches: 8. CDR3 sequence (DNA): TGCGCCAGCGCCAGGGACAGGGGGCTGGTCACCGGGGAGCTGTTTTTT. Translated: CASARDRGLVTGELFF.

The chain employs TRBV10-3 and TRBJ1-5; D not resolved. The CDR3 has 13 amino acids. CDR1 ENHRY and CDR2 SYGVKD come from the germline V gene. V was shortened by 8 bases and J by 5 bases, with 13 bases between the two germline ends. The CDR3 DNA is TGTGCCATCGGCGACATAGCCGATCAGCCCCAGCATTTT. Protein sequence: CAIGDIADQPQHF.

In this sample, this clonotype turned up many times. This chain joins TRBV20-1 and TRBJ1-1; 7 bases are a match to TRBD1. Germline assignment: CDR1 DFQATT and CDR2 SNEGSKA (reference sequence). Losses at the gene ends were 3 bases for V and 4 bases for J; bases not matched to a gene: 8. The CDR3 covers 14 residues. DNA for the CDR3: TGCAGTGCTAGTCCGCACAGGGGTGGCACTGAAGCTTTCTTT. This encodes CSASPHRGGTEAFF.

This clonotype was seen at least ten times. The chain couples TRBV29-1 to TRBJ2-7; weak D call: TRBD2 (5 bases). The CDR3 has 12 residues. Germline CDR1 reads SQVTM; CDR2 reads ANQGSEA. Between the trimmed V and J ends, which lost 3 bases and 5 bases, there was a span of 11 bases. Written as DNA, the CDR3 is TGCAGCGTTGATGAGGGTTATGACGAGCAGTACTTC. It yields the protein CSVDEGYDEQYF.

This clonotype was counted at least ten times. The rearrangement uses TRBV20-1 and TRBJ1-1; 10 bases are shared with TRBD1. The CDR3 is 14 amino acids. CDR1 and CDR2 from the germline V gene are DFQATT and SNEGSKA (reference sequence). The junction had 5 bases not matched to a gene; V was cut back by 3 bases and J by 4 bases. The CDR3 DNA follows: TGCAGTGCTAGGCGCGGGACAGGGGCCACTGAAGCTTTCTTT. Translation: CSARRGTGATEAFF.

DNA of the CDR3: TGTGCCAGCAGCTTATTCGGTGGGGGAAGTGAAAAACTGTTTTTT. It is translated as CASSLFGGGSEKLFF. This chain joins TRBV7-6 and TRBJ1-4; D is possibly TRBD1 (5 bases). V lost 2 bases, J lost 7 bases, and 14 bases lay in between. From germline, CDR1 is SGHVS and CDR2 FNYEAQ. The length of the CDR3 is 15 residues.

The J gene is TRBJ1-2, the V gene TRBV5-6; D might be TRBD1 (6 bases). The V gene lost 6 bases and the J gene lost 8 bases, with 20 bases spanning the gap. This CDR3 region has 14 residues. Per the germline V gene, CDR1 is SGHDT and CDR2 is YYEEEE. CDR3 bases: TGTGCCAGCACCCTCAACAGGGATATGGAAGGCTACACCTTC. Amino acid sequence: CASTLNRDMEGYTF.

This clonotype was observed a handful of times. The chain links TRBV24-1 to TRBJ1-2, with no clear D. Germline loops: CDR1 KGHDR, CDR2 SFDVKD. The CDR3 has 17 residues. V lost 4 bases to trimming and J lost 4 bases, with 21 bases between them. The CDR3 DNA is TGTGCCACCAGTGAACACGCAAAACGGAAAATGGGCTATGGCTACACCTTC. Amino acids: CATSEHAKRKMGYGYTF.

This clonotype appeared many times. The chain couples TRBV10-3 to TRBJ2-2; TRBD1 or TRBD2 may be the D gene (5 bases each). Germline V gives CDR1 ENHRY, CDR2 SYGVKD. V lost 4 bases to trimming and J lost 1 base, with 7 bases between them. This CDR3 is built from 14 residues. CDR3 sequence reads: CAISAGRNTGELFF. The CDR3 DNA is TGTGCCATCAGTGCGGGACGGAACACCGGGGAGCTGTTTTTT.

In regard to this clonotype: One junction end does not reproduce the germline sequence, and a read error may be involved. This chain connects TRBV5-1 to TRBJ2-5, with D hard to call. The CDR3 spans 14 residues. CDR1 SGHRS and CDR2 YFSETQ come from the germline V gene. CDR3 coding DNA: TGTGCCAGCAGCATCGACGGTCGTGGAGAGACCCAGTACTTC. This translates into CASSIDGRGETQYF.

The chain joins TRBV11-1 to TRBJ1-6; weak D call: TRBD1 (5 bases). The CDR3 contains 15 residues. The germline V gene encodes CDR1 SGHAT and CDR2 FQDESV (reference sequence). V shed 5 bases and J shed 9 bases, with 17 bases lying between them. The CDR3 DNA reads TGTGCCAGCAGCGATCCGTGGCAGGGCGGTTCACCCCTCCACTTT. This gives the protein CASSDPWQGGSPLHF.

This clonotype has a single count. V is TRBV7-9 and J is TRBJ2-7; D remains unclear. V was clipped by 5 bases and J by 2 bases, with 16 bases between them. The CDR3 has 15 amino acids. Per germline, CDR1 SEHNR and CDR2 FQNEAQ (reference sequence). The chain's CDR3 is CASSGWAESTYEQYF. The CDR3 DNA reads TGTGCCAGCAGCGGGTGGGCCGAGTCAACCTACGAGCAGTACTTC. The full variable domain, in which reference TRBV7-9 and TRBJ2-7 provide the parts outside the CDR3, is DTGVSQNPRHKITKRGQNVTFRCDPISEHNRLYWYRQTLGQGPEFLTYFQNEAQLEKSRLLSDRFSAERPKGSFSTLEIQRTEQGDSAMYLCASSGWAESTYEQYFGPGTRLTVT.

The chain uses TRBV5-4 and TRBJ2-1; tentatively, D is TRBD1 (5 bases). Trimming cost V 2 bases and J 3 bases, with 21 bases left between them. In germline, CDR1 is SGHNT, CDR2 YYREEE (reference sequence). CDR3 length: 18 amino acids. CDR3 sequence (DNA): TGTGCCAGCAGCTTCTATGGTTCAGGGTTGGGGCACTACAATGAGCAGTTCTTC. This gives the protein CASSFYGSGLGHYNEQFF.

This clonotype was picked up many times. The rearrangement links TRBV6-4 to TRBJ2-2; 9 bases map to TRBD2. Germline trimming cut 4 bases from V and 5 bases from J; bases unmatched to any gene: 5. The germline V gene has CDR1 MRHNA and CDR2 SNTAGT. The CDR3 sequence is 15 residues long. The DNA for the CDR3 is TGTGCCAGCAGTGCAGCGGGAGGACGAACCGGGGAGCTGTTTTTT. Translation: CASSAAGGRTGELFF.

The chain links TRBV19 to TRBJ1-4, with D possibly being TRBD1 (6 bases). The germline CDR1 and CDR2 sequences are LNHDA and SQIVND (reference sequence). The CDR3 is 12 residues long. V was cut by 11 bases and J by 10 bases, with 17 bases left in between. DNA for the CDR3: TGTGCCCCTGATCGTGGGGGGCGAAAACTGTTTTTT. Translation gives CAPDRGGRKLFF.

The chain combines TRBV5-1 with TRBJ2-1; D may correspond to TRBD1 or TRBD2 (5 bases each). Germline V gene data show CDR1 as SGHRS and CDR2 as YFSETQ. This CDR3 is built from 14 residues. Trimming removed 2 bases at V and 5 bases at J, with 11 bases between. In DNA form, the CDR3 reads TGCGCCAGCAGCTTTTCGAGGGGTCACAATGAGCAGTTCTTC. Its translation is CASSFSRGHNEQFF.

This clonotype was detected ten times or more. This chain links TRBV9 with TRBJ2-3, with D perhaps matching TRBD1 or TRBD2 (6 bases each). CDR1 SGDLS and CDR2 YYNGEE come from the germline V gene. V shed 1 base and J shed 2 bases, with 11 bases lying between them. The CDR3 is made up of 15 amino acids. The CDR3 DNA is TGTGCCAGCAGCGTAAGGGGGGTAGACACAGATACGCAGTATTTT. Translating it yields CASSVRGVDTDTQYF.

This clonotype came up many times. CDR3 sequence reads: CASSQLRWKTQYF. The CDR3 DNA is TGTGCCAGCAGCCAACTGAGGTGGAAGACCCAGTACTTC. The V gene is TRBV3-1, the J gene TRBJ2-5; the D is unclear. This CDR3 has 13 residues. The germline V gene encodes CDR1 LGHDT and CDR2 YNNKEL (reference sequence). V gave up 2 bases and J gave up 6 bases, with 10 bases separating them.

The rearrangement links TRBV7-9 to TRBJ2-2; D gene ambiguous. The CDR3 extends over 13 amino acids. Germline values: CDR1 SEHNR, CDR2 FQNEAQ (reference sequence). Trimming stripped 4 bases from V and 5 bases from J, with 8 bases between. This chain's CDR3 is CASSSGWTGELFF. The DNA for the CDR3 is TGTGCCAGCAGCTCAGGTTGGACCGGGGAGCTGTTTTTT.